This T cell receptor beta chain was profiled in a study of T cell clones after liver transplantation. Looking at the study overall: TCRbeta sequencing after a pre-transplant mixed lymphocyte reaction identified graft-donor-reactive clones, later tracked in post-transplant blood. Third-party-reactive TCRbeta sequences from pre-transplant mixed lymphocyte reactions served as antigen-independent comparators. Blood was drawn pre-transplant, before withdrawal, and after full or failed withdrawal.

Assay used: immunoSEQ multiplex PCR; TCRdb lists only in-frame clones, some missing. This sample carries tens of thousands of clones, less than 90% of them seen once, and the ten largest clones take approximately 2.1%. Note on this clone: Its antigen is currently unknown.

J lost 1 base, V lost 5 bases, and 8 bases had no gene match. CDR3 length equals 17 residues. CDR1 is SEHNR and CDR2 is FQNEAQ in the germline V gene (reference sequence). General study findings and limits: Compared with third party-reactive sequences, donor-reactive ones declined more, independent of withdrawal success.

The V and J genes are TRBV7-9 and TRBJ2-6, with TRBD1 identical over 7 bases. The sample was CD4+ T cells from blood, taken around 48 months after liver transplant. This receptor was taken from a human patient who received a liver transplant. The T cells may partly be graft donor cells. The CDR3 loop reads CASSLRDRVSGANVLTF. CDR3 nucleotides: TGTGCCAGCAGCCTAAGAGACAGGGTTTCTGGGGCCAACGTCCTGACTTTC. The variable domain in full, completed from reference TRBV7-9 and TRBJ2-6, reads DTGVSQNPRHKITKRGQNVTFRCDPISEHNRLYWYRQTLGQGPEFLTYFQNEAQLEKSRLLSDRFSAERPKGSFSTLEIQRTEQGDSAMYLCASSLRDRVSGANVLTFGAGSRLTVL.